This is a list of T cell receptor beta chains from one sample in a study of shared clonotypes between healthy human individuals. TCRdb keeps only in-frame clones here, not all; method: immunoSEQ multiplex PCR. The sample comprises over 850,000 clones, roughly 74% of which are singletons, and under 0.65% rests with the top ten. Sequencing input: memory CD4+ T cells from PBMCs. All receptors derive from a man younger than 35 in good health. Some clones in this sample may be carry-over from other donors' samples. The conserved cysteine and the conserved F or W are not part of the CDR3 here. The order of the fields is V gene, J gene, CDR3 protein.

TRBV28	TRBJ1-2	ASTPGQGGYT
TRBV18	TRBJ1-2	ASSPPVSNNYGYT
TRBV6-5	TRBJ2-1	ASSRQGNNEQF
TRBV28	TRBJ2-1	ASSLTGGRYNEQF
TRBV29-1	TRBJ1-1	SVGGWDRGNTEAF
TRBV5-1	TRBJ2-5	ASSLSRAGETQY
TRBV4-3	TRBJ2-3	ASSQAGRGATPDTQY
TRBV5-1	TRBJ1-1	ASSPDGGGAF
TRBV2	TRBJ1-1	ASNPQGLSTEAF
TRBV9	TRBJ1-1	ASSGIGTGGGRRTEAF
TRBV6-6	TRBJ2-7	ASSRPGLGHYEQY
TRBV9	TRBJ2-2	ASSVHLRSLAGELF
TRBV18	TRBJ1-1	ASSRAGAGGFTEAF
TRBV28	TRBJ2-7	ASSSSGFEQY
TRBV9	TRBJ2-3	ASRVLGSTDTQY
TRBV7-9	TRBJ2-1	ASSSLGSGNEQF
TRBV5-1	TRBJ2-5	ASSLTGPGQGLGRPRVPQY
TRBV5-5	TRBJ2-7	ASSLAGTEQY
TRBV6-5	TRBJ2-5	ASSYANGEETQY
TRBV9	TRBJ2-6	ASTIQGSGANVLT
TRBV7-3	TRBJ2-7	ASSLEGTSGSREQY
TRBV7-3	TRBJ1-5	ASSLTGAGQPQH
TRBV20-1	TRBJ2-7	SARGSL
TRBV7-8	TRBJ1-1	ASSLVTGIGTEAF
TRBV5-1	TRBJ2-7	ASSVLAGGPSEQY
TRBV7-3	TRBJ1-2	ASSLARPWQEGYT
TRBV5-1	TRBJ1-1	ASSTQRGSTEAF
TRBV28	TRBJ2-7	ASSLFASGRGQY
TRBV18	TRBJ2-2	ASSFTGETGTGELF
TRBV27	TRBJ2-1	ASSRGQGLGEQF
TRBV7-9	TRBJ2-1	ASSFSGGEQF
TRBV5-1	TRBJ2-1	ASSSGAGSDNEQF
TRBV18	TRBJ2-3	ASSATSGSTGTDTQY
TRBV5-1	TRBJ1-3	ASSLTQGVSGNTIY
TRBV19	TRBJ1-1	ASSNRELNTEAF
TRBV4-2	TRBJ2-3	ASSQGASGRIDTQY
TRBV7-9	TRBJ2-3	ASRRSTDTQY
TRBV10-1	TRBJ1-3	ASSESYSGNTIY
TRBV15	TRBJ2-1	ATSSRLARNYNEQF
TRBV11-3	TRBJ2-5	ASSFSRGQGETQY
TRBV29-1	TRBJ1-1	SVQGGTEAF
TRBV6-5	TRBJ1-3	ASSQGGNTIY
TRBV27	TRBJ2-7	ASMHRGAYEQY
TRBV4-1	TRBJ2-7	ASSHPSSGGVSGQY
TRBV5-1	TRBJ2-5	ASSFQGGKETQY
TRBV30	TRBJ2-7	AWSVLGYEQY
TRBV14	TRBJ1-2	ASSQDRTHGYT
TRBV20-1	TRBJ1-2	SALQVTET
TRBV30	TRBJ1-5	AWSFAVYQPQH
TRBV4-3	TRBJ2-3	ASSPKFGIDTQY